This paragraph covers one T cell receptor beta chain sequence. The antigen remains undetermined. The CDR3 extends over 16 amino acids. Trimming took 5 bases from V and 3 from J, leaving 16 bases between them. Germline assignment: CDR1 SEHNR and CDR2 FQNEAQ (reference sequence). This specimen comes from a study of cytomegalovirus exposure and HLA in healthy donors. General observations from the study: Looking again later, the authors saw that most CMV-associated TCR beta chains seemed HLA-restricted. While the bulk of TCR sequences proved rare, some public TCRs turned up in many donors. In a later analysis, productive TCRs from donors in an Asian-associated ancestry cluster reportedly carried fewer N-insertions than the cohort mean. Later analysis showed TCR association rates varying by HLA locus, highest for DRB1 and lowest for HLA-C.

The primer mix had 60 Vbeta and 13 Jbeta primers. Method: immunoSEQ multiplex PCR; TCRdb's copy keeps in-frame clones and lacks some. This table holds 130,000 to 150,000 clones, less than 85% found once. The receptor comes from a woman aged 45-59 years in good health and CMV-seropositive. What was sequenced was PBMCs. The gene calls are TRBV7-9 and TRBJ2-2, with D possibly being TRBD2 (5 bases). The CDR3 DNA sequence: TGTGCCAGCAGCCCAGACGGGGAAAGGCACACCGGGGAGCTGTTTTTT. Translating gives CASSPDGERHTGELFF.